Presented here are 11 T cell receptor beta chains from one specimen sequenced in a study of CD8 T cells in ankylosing spondylitis. Points from the study as a whole: There was a TCR beta motif, made of eight highly homologous variants, that appeared characteristic of ankylosing spondylitis blood.

No antigen is known for these receptors. TCRdb recomputed calls from the 5' RACE reads with MiXCR, one row per CDR3 protein. Here the sample spans around 770,000 distinct CDR3 sequences, about 10% being singletons. Sequenced input: blood, either unsorted or a sorted T cell fraction (not recorded which). The receptors were sampled from a male donor with ankylosing spondylitis.

CDR3 residues: CASSLYATRETQYF. The CDR3 DNA reads TGTGCCAGCAGCCTATATGCGACCCGAGAGACCCAGTACTTC. The chain combines TRBV7-2 with TRBJ2-5; D not certain. V gave up 5 bases and J gave up 4 bases, with 14 bases separating them. The length of the CDR3 is 14 residues. Germline-derived CDR1 and CDR2 are SGHTA and FQGNSA.

J is TRBJ2-2 and V is TRBV4-3, with D perhaps given as TRBD1 or TRBD2 (5 bases each). V lost 0 bases to trimming and J lost 6 bases, with 20 bases between them. CDR1 is LGHNA and CDR2 is YSLEER in the germline V gene. This CDR3 has 18 residues. The CDR3 reads CASSQDHWGTGPPGELFF. CDR3 nucleotide sequence: TGCGCCAGCAGCCAAGATCACTGGGGGACCGGCCCCCCCGGGGAGCTGTTTTTT.

This clonotype was seen a handful of times. The rearrangement links TRBV4-3 to TRBJ2-3, with D possibly TRBD2 on 6 matching bases. The CDR3 is made up of 13 amino acids. The germline CDR1 and CDR2 sequences are LGHNA and YSLEER. The V gene lost 6 bases and the J gene lost 4 bases, with 11 bases spanning the gap. In DNA, the CDR3 is TGCGCCAGCAGTTCGACTAGTTCAGATACGCAGTATTTT. Its protein product is CASSSTSSDTQYF.

This chain connects TRBV5-3 to TRBJ2-3; 9 bases agree with TRBD2. TRBV5-3 is reported as an ORF; its role is uncertain. There are 16 residues in the CDR3. V trimming: 0 bases; J trimming: 1 base; junction bases outside the gene matches: 3. CDR3 nucleotide sequence: TGTGCCAGAAGCTTGGTAGCTAGCGGGGGCACAGATACGCAGTATTTT. This sequence encodes CARSLVASGGTDTQYF.

This clonotype was picked up many times. The chain links TRBV27 to TRBJ1-1; TRBD1 matches 7 bases. Germline lookup yields CDR1 MNHEY and CDR2 SMNVEV (reference sequence). The V gene end was trimmed by 6 bases and the J gene end by 5 bases; junction bases not matched to a gene: 9. The CDR3 is 14 residues long. The CDR3 nucleotides read TGTGCCAGCAGAACAAACAGGGGCGGTACTGAAGCTTTCTTT. Protein sequence: CASRTNRGGTEAFF.

This clonotype was picked up many times. V gene TRBV7-9 combines with J gene TRBJ2-2, with D unresolved. This CDR3 has 14 amino acids. Deletions cut 4 bases from V and 0 bases from J, with 6 bases between. The V gene's germline CDR1 is SEHNR and CDR2 FQNEAQ (reference sequence). The CDR3 DNA follows: TGTGCCAGCAGCTATTACTCGAACACCGGGGAGCTGTTTTTT. This sequence encodes CASSYYSNTGELFF.

The rearrangement uses TRBV27 and TRBJ2-7; possible D gene TRBD1, 8 bases. The CDR3 is 15 residues long. V was shortened by 5 bases and J by 3 bases, with 17 bases between the two germline ends. From germline, CDR1 is MNHEY and CDR2 SMNVEV (reference sequence). Written as DNA, the CDR3 is TGTGCCAGCAGTGCGGGGGACAGGTTCCTCTACGAGCAGTACTTC. Translating it yields CASSAGDRFLYEQYF.

The rearrangement uses TRBV28 and TRBJ1-1; no reliable D call. The CDR3 totals 15 residues. In germline, CDR1 is MDHEN, CDR2 SYDVKM. V shed 4 bases and J shed 0 bases, with 12 bases lying between them. This CDR3 reads CASSSPGSMNTEAFF. In DNA, the CDR3 is TGTGCCAGCAGTTCCCCCGGGAGCATGAACACTGAAGCTTTCTTT.

This clonotype has only a few counts. The rearrangement links TRBV28 to TRBJ1-5; D might be TRBD1 (6 bases). CDR1 is MDHEN, CDR2 SYDVKM, per germline. V was trimmed by 10 bases and J by 5 bases, leaving 15 bases between them. This CDR3 has 13 residues. DNA for the CDR3: TGTGCCACCACCTCAGGGGTACATCAGCCCCAGCATTTT. It yields the protein CATTSGVHQPQHF.

This clonotype turned up a few times. The rearrangement uses TRBV20-1 and TRBJ2-2; D remains ambiguous. Trimming cost V 0 bases and J 1 base, with 12 bases left between them. CDR3 size: 16 residues. Per germline, CDR1 DFQATT and CDR2 SNEGSKA (reference sequence). The CDR3 spells CSARDEQGWNTGELFF. In nucleotides, the CDR3 is TGCAGTGCTAGAGATGAGCAAGGGTGGAACACCGGGGAGCTGTTTTTT.

This chain joins TRBV4-3 and TRBJ2-1; no firm D call. Germline loops: CDR1 LGHNA, CDR2 YSLEER. V gave up 2 bases and J gave up 6 bases, with 14 bases separating them. The CDR3 length is 15 residues. CDR3 region: CASSQWNRLSNEQFF. In DNA form, the CDR3 reads TGCGCCAGCAGCCAATGGAACAGACTTAGCAATGAGCAGTTCTTC.